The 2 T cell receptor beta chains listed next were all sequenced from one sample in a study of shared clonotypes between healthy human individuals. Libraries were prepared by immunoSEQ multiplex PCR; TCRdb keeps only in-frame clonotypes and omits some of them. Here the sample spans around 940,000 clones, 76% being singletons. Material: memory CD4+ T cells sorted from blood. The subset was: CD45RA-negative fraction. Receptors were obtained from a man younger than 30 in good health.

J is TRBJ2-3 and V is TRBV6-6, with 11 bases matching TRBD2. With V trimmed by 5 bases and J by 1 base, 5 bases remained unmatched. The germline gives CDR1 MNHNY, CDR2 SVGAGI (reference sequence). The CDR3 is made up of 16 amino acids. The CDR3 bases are TGTGCCAGCAGTGTTGGACTAGCGGGCGGCACAGATACGCAGTATTTT. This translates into CASSVGLAGGTDTQYF.

Here the CDR3 DNA reads TGTGCCAGTCACATCCTCGGGCAGCCAGAGTACAATGAGCAGTTCTTC. Translated: CASHILGQPEYNEQFF. J is TRBJ2-1 and V is TRBV7-9; D not certain. Germline V lookup: CDR1 SEHNR, CDR2 FQNEAQ (reference sequence). V was pared by 9 bases and J by 4 bases, with 22 bases between. This CDR3 spans 16 amino acids. The complete variable domain, with remaining parts taken from reference TRBV7-9 and TRBJ2-1, reads DTGVSQNPRHKITKRGQNVTFRCDPISEHNRLYWYRQTLGQGPEFLTYFQNEAQLEKSRLLSDRFSAERPKGSFSTLEIQRTEQGDSAMYLCASHILGQPEYNEQFFGPGTRLTVL.